This T cell receptor (beta chain) comes out of a study of T cell repertoires in cytomegalovirus infection. Study in general: Public TCR beta signatures were indicative of both CMV infection and a matching HLA type. Regarding the study as a whole: There were carriers of CMV plus the relevant HLA, and cumulative public TCR beta family frequency identified them. HLA-C-restricted TCR beta clonotypes specific for CMV led the ex vivo response.

In TCRdb, the reads were re-called with MiXCR into one record per CDR3 protein. The data hold nearly 650,000 distinct CDR3 sequences, with 20% to 25% observed a single time. CDR3 size: 14 residues. The V gene lost 3 bases and the J gene lost 0 bases, with 8 bases spanning the gap. Germline V gives CDR1 SEHNR, CDR2 FQNEAQ (reference sequence). About this clonotype: Its matching antigen is unknown.

The source is a human donor in good health (CMV status not recorded). Some clones in this sample may be carry-over from other donors' samples. The chain recombines TRBV7-9 with TRBJ1-1; D call uncertain. The sample was CD8+ T cells from PBMCs. The CDR3 is CASSLTALNTEAFF. For the CDR3, the DNA is TGTGCCAGCAGCTTGACGGCCCTGAACACTGAAGCTTTCTTT. The variable domain in full, with the rest retrieved from reference TRBV7-9 and TRBJ1-1, is DTGVSQNPRHKITKRGQNVTFRCDPISEHNRLYWYRQTLGQGPEFLTYFQNEAQLEKSRLLSDRFSAERPKGSFSTLEIQRTEQGDSAMYLCASSLTALNTEAFFGQGTRLTVV.